This TCR beta chain emerged from a study of blood T cell repertoires in COVID-19. The wider study: Samples taken during acute and convalescent COVID-19 were collected in the United States, Italy and Spain. PBMCs, B-cell-depleted T cells, or T cells were the source of the cDNA or gDNA that made up the material.

In the original processing: Reference gene primer amplification gave nucleated cell count estimates. Here immunoSEQ multiplex PCR was the method, and the copy in TCRdb shows in-frame clones only, minus some. V, J and clone size reflect that table, while D and trimming were determined from the DNA. In the table there are about 59,000 clones, 73% of which are singletons. Germline V gives CDR1 SGDLS, CDR2 YYNGEE. Germline trimming cut 4 bases from V and 6 bases from J; bases unmatched to any gene: 14. CDR3 length equals 16 residues. What was sequenced was peripheral blood. The receptor comes from a woman aged 70 to 79 with acute or convalescent COVID-19. The chain carries TRBV9 and TRBJ2-5, with TRBD1 matching 8 bases. The CDR3 DNA follows: TGTGCCAGCAGCCCACCCAGGACAGGGAAACTTAAGACCCAGTACTTC. It codes for CASSPPRTGKLKTQYF.